This TCR beta chain stems from a study of shared clonotypes between healthy human individuals. Deep-level running was used for the assay. Here immunoSEQ multiplex PCR was the method, and the copy in TCRdb shows in-frame clones only, minus some. The sample lists some 1,600,000 clones; approximately 98% were seen once. Trimming at V came to 4 bases and at J to 4 bases, leaving 6 bases not matched to a gene. The CDR3 is made up of 15 amino acids. Germline V gives CDR1 MGHRA, CDR2 YSYEKL. The sequenced material came from naive CD4+ T cells sorted from blood. Noted subset: CD45RA+ positively selected. V usage is TRBV4-1 and J usage is TRBJ2-1; 8 positions match TRBD2. The source of this sequence is a young man in good health. CDR3 sequence: CASSPGLVSYNEQFF. The CDR3, as DNA: TGCGCCAGCAGCCCGGGACTAGTTTCGTACAATGAGCAGTTCTTC.